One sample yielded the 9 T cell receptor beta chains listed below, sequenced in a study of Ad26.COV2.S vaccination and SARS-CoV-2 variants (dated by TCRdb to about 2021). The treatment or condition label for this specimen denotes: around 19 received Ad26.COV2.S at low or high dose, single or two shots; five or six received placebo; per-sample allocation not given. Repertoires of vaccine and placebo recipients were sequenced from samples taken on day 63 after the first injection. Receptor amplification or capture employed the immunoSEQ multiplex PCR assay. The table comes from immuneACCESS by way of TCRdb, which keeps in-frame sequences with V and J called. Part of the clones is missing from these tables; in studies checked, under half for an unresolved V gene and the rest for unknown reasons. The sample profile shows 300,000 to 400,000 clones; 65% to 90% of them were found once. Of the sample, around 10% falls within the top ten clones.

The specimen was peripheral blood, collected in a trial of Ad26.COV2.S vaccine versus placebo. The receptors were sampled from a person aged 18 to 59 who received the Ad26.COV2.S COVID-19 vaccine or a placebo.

As DNA, the CDR3 is TGTGCCTGGGACAGGGGCGTCTATGGCTACACCTTC. Translated, it gives CAWDRGVYGYTF. The chain recombines TRBV30 with TRBJ1-2; 8 nucleotides agree with TRBD1. The CDR3 has 12 residues. V lost 5 bases, J lost 4 bases, and 3 bases stayed unmatched. Germline loops: CDR1 GTSNPN, CDR2 SVGIG (reference sequence).

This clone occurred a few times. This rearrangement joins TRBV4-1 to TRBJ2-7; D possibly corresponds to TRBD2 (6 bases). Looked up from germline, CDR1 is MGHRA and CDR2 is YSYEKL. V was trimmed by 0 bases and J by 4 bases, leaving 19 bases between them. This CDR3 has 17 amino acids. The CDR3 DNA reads TGCGCCAGCAGCCAAGAGGGAGGTGGGCTAGCGAGATACGAGCAGTACTTC. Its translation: CASSQEGGGLARYEQYF.

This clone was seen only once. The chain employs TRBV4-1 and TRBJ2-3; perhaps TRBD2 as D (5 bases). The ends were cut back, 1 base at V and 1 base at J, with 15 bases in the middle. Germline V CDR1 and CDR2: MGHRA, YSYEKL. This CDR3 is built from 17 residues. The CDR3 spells CASSQAPGVSGTDTQYF. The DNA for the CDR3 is TGCGCCAGCAGCCAAGCCCCCGGGGTGAGCGGCACAGATACGCAGTATTTT.

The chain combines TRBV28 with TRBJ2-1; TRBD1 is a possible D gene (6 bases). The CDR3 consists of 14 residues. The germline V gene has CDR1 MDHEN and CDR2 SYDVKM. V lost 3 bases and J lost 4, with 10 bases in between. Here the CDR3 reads CASSFEDSYNEQFF. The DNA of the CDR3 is TGTGCCAGCAGTTTCGAGGACAGTTACAATGAGCAGTTCTTC.

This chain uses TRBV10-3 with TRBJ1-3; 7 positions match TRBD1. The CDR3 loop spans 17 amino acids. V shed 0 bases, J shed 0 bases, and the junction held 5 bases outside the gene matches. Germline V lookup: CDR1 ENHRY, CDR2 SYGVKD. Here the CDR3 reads CAISESTGSHSGNTIYF. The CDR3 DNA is TGTGCCATCAGTGAGTCGACAGGGTCCCACTCTGGAAACACCATATATTTT.

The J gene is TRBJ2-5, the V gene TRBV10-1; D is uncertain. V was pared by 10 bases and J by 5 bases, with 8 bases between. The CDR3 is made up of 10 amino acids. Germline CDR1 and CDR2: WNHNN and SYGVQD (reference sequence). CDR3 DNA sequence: TGCGCCACCCACGGGGAGACCCAGTACTTC. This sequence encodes CATHGETQYF.

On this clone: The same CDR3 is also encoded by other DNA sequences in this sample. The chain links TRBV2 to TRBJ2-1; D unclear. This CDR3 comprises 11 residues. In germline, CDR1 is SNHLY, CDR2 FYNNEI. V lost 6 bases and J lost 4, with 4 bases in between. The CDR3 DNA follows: TGTGCCAGCAGCCTGTACAATGAGCAGTTCTTC. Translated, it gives CASSLYNEQFF. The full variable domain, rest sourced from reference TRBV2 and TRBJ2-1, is EPEVTQTPSHQVTQMGQEVILRCVPISNHLYFYWYRQILGQKVEFLVSFYNNEISEKSEIFDDQFSVERPDGSNFTLKIRSTKLEDSAMYFCASSLYNEQFFGPGTRLTVL.

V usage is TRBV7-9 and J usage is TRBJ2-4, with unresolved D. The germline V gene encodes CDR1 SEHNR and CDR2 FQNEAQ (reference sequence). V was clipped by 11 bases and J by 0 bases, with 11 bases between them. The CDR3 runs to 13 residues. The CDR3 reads CADHSLAKNIQYF. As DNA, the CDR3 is TGTGCCGACCATTCCCTAGCCAAAAACATTCAGTACTTC.

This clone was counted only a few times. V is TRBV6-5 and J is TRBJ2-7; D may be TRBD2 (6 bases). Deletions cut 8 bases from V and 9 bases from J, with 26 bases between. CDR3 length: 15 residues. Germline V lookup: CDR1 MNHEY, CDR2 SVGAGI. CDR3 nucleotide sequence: TGTGCCAGCTGGATGGGTAGCGGTCCCCTTTTGGGGCAGTACTTC. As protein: CASWMGSGPLLGQYF.